One and the same sample provided the 10 T cell receptor beta chains below, sequenced in a study of blood T cell repertoires in COVID-19. Here immunoSEQ multiplex PCR was the method, and the copy in TCRdb shows in-frame clones only, minus some. The sample comprises about 82,000 clones, 80% of which are singletons, and around 13% rests with the top ten. Material: peripheral blood. These receptors were obtained from a woman in her thirties or forties with active or convalescent COVID-19.

The chain uses TRBV21-1 and TRBJ1-5; no DNA check was done on the table's D call, TRBD1. TRBV21-1 is recorded as a pseudogene. This CDR3 spans 13 amino acids. The CDR3 here is CASSGDRNQPQHF. The CDR3 DNA follows: TGTGCCAGCAGCGGAGACAGGAATCAGCCCCAGCATTTT.

The CDR3 nucleotides are TGTGCCAGCAGCGCCTATGATCAGCCCCAGCATTTT. Translated: CASSAYDQPQHF. This chain joins TRBV7-9 and TRBJ1-5; D is ambiguous. V lost 5 bases and J lost 5, with 7 bases in between. The CDR3 covers 12 residues. Germline V gene sequence: CDR1 SEHNR, CDR2 FQNEAQ (reference sequence).

This chain connects TRBV18 to TRBJ2-1, with 9 bases lining up with TRBD1. The ends lost 3 bases at V and 10 bases at J; junction bases unmatched: 7. The CDR3 is 14 amino acids. Germline values: CDR1 KGHSH, CDR2 LQKENI. The CDR3 protein is CASSPGQGTREQFF. The DNA for the CDR3 is TGTGCCAGCTCACCGGGACAGGGAACCCGGGAGCAGTTCTTC.

The chain links TRBV27 to TRBJ2-7; the D gene is possibly TRBD1 (6 bases). The CDR3 has 14 amino acids. The germline CDR1 and CDR2 sequences are MNHEY and SMNVEV (reference sequence). V was shortened by 5 bases and J by 4 bases, with 15 bases between the two germline ends. CDR3 DNA sequence: TGTGCCAGCAGTCCCTTTGGGGGCGGGTACGAGCAGTACTTC. Its protein product is CASSPFGGGYEQYF.

CDR3 loop: CASSVTGGGRLSGNTIYF. The CDR3 coding sequence is TGTGCCAGTAGTGTCACAGGGGGCGGGAGGCTCTCTGGAAACACCATATATTTT. The J gene is TRBJ1-3, the V gene TRBV19; 9 positions match TRBD1. Trimming removed 5 bases from V and 0 bases from J; junction bases left unmatched: 11. The CDR3 totals 18 residues. The germline V gene encodes CDR1 LNHDA and CDR2 SQIVND (reference sequence).

This clone showed up just once. The V call is TRBV11-2, the J call TRBJ2-5, with TRBD1 matching over 9 bases. CDR3 size: 16 residues. CDR1 and CDR2 from the germline V gene are SGHAT and FQNNGV. Unmatched junction bases numbered 6, after V lost 0 bases and J lost 4 bases. The CDR3 is CASSLDPQGAGETQYF. In DNA, the CDR3 is TGTGCCAGCAGCTTAGACCCACAGGGGGCGGGAGAGACCCAGTACTTC. Supplemented by reference TRBV11-2 and TRBJ2-5, the full variable domain reads EAGVAQSPRYKIIEKRQSVAFWCNPISGHATLYWYQQILGQGPKLLIQFQNNGVVDDSQLPKDRFSAERLKGVDSTLKIQPAKLEDSAVYLCASSLDPQGAGETQYFGPGTRLLVL.

J is TRBJ2-1 and V is TRBV4-1; the D gene is possibly TRBD2 (6 bases). Trimming pared 0 bases from V and 2 bases from J, leaving 8 bases between. CDR1 and CDR2 from the germline V gene are MGHRA and YSYEKL. This CDR3 contains 15 residues. CDR3 coding DNA: TGCGCCAGCAGCCAAGATAGCGGAGCCTACAATGAGCAGTTCTTC. This codes for CASSQDSGAYNEQFF.

The chain couples TRBV7-2 to TRBJ2-7, with a possible D match to TRBD2 (5 bases). CDR1 SGHTA and CDR2 FQGNSA come from the germline V gene. V gave up 5 bases and J gave up 3 bases, with 17 bases separating them. The length of the CDR3 is 15 residues. CDR3 region: CASSEHRDYHYEQYF. The CDR3 bases are TGTGCCAGCAGCGAACACCGTGACTACCACTACGAGCAGTACTTC.

The chain combines TRBV6-2 or TRBV6-3 with TRBJ1-5; D is unresolved. CDR1 and CDR2 from the germline V gene are MNHEY and SVGEGT. The V end was cut by 0 bases, the J end by 5 bases, with 8 bases between. The CDR3 consists of 14 residues. CDR3 nucleotides: TGTGCCAGCAGTTACTCGGGCAGTTATCAGCCCCAGCATTTT. Translation gives CASSYSGSYQPQHF.

This clone was seen only once. This sequence joins TRBV6-5 and TRBJ2-5, with D possibly being TRBD1 (6 bases). Germline CDR1 reads MNHEY; CDR2 reads SVGAGI. Between the trimmed V and J ends, which lost 6 bases and 3 bases, there was a span of 8 bases. The CDR3 runs 12 residues. The CDR3, as DNA: TGTGCCAGCAGACACAGGGAAGAGACCCAGTACTTC. Amino acid sequence: CASRHREETQYF.